Listed below are T cell receptor beta chains from one sample, sequenced in a study of patients and donors after allogeneic stem cell transplantation. TCRdb reanalysed the RT-PCR reads using MiXCR and keeps one entry per CDR3 protein. The sample holds about 960,000 distinct CDR3 sequences, under 20% seen once. Material: blood, either unsorted or a sorted T cell fraction (not recorded which). These receptors originate from a human donor who was either an allogeneic HSCT recipient or a stem cell or donor lymphocyte infusion donor (not recorded which). It is not recorded whose cells these are; they may come from a transplant donor. The CDR3 runs from the conserved cysteine through the conserved F or W. A D gene is named only where the DNA matches it firmly. Some rows mark clone size as missing; the rest say once, few, many or name a class of expanded clone.

d_gene: .
abundance: .
v_gene: TRBV3-1
j_gene: TRBJ2-5
CDR3nt: TGTGCCAGCAGCCAGGGGACAAGGAGGGAGACCCAGTACTTC
CDR3aa: CASSQGTRRETQYF

d_gene: .
abundance: few
v_gene: TRBV27
j_gene: TRBJ2-1
CDR3nt: TGTGCCAGCAGTTTCTCAGGGGAAAAGGCTAGCTTTAATGAGCAGTTCTTC
CDR3aa: CASSFSGEKASFNEQFF

d_gene: .
abundance: .
v_gene: TRBV7-2
j_gene: TRBJ1-6
CDR3nt: TGTGCCAGCAGCTTACAACAGGGCCCACCCCTCCACTTT
CDR3aa: CASSLQQGPPLHF

d_gene: .
abundance: few
v_gene: TRBV11-3
j_gene: TRBJ2-6
CDR3nt: TGTGCCAGCAGCTTAGATCCTGGGGGGACTGGGGCCAACGTCCTGACTTTC
CDR3aa: CASSLDPGGTGANVLTF

d_gene: .
abundance: .
v_gene: TRBV3-1
j_gene: TRBJ1-4
CDR3nt: TGTGCCAGCAGCCGAGGGCGGAAGGATGAAAAACTGTTTTTT
CDR3aa: CASSRGRKDEKLFF

d_gene: .
abundance: .
v_gene: TRBV9
j_gene: TRBJ2-7
CDR3nt: TGTGCCAGCAGCGTAGGCCCCTCCCGGGTACCCGAGCAGTACTTC
CDR3aa: CASSVGPSRVPEQYF

d_gene: .
abundance: .
v_gene: TRBV20-1
j_gene: TRBJ2-1
CDR3nt: TGCAGTGCTAGGGGCCGGGGGCCGGAGCAGTTCTTC
CDR3aa: CSARGRGPEQFF

d_gene: .
abundance: few
v_gene: TRBV27
j_gene: TRBJ1-6
CDR3nt: TGTGCCAGCAGTTGGGGGGCCGCGGGAGGTTCACCCCTCCACTTT
CDR3aa: CASSWGAAGGSPLHF

d_gene: .
abundance: few
v_gene: TRBV4-2
j_gene: TRBJ1-4
CDR3nt: TGTGCCAGCAGCCAAGATGATAGGGCCGGGAAAAGGGAAAAACTGTTTTTT
CDR3aa: CASSQDDRAGKREKLFF

d_gene: .
abundance: .
v_gene: TRBV7-2
j_gene: TRBJ2-2
CDR3nt: TGTGCCAGCAGCTTAGGGTGGGGGCGCAACACCGGGGAGCTGTTTTTT
CDR3aa: CASSLGWGRNTGELFF

d_gene: .
abundance: many
v_gene: TRBV5-1
j_gene: TRBJ2-3
CDR3nt: TGCGCCAGCAGCTTGGGGCGTGGAGGTAGCACAGATACGCAGTATTTT
CDR3aa: CASSLGRGGSTDTQYF

d_gene: TRBD1
abundance: few
v_gene: TRBV20-1
j_gene: TRBJ2-3
CDR3nt: TGCAGTGCTAGAGATTCCCCGGGACAGGGGCGGAATACGCAGTATTTT
CDR3aa: CSARDSPGQGRNTQYF

d_gene: TRBD1
abundance: .
v_gene: TRBV4-1
j_gene: TRBJ1-2
CDR3nt: TGCGCCAGCAGCCCGAGGGACAGCAGCCTTAACTATGGCTACACCTTC
CDR3aa: CASSPRDSSLNYGYTF

d_gene: TRBD1
abundance: .
v_gene: TRBV20-1
j_gene: TRBJ1-4
CDR3nt: TGCAGTGCTAGAGATAGACAGGGGGAAGAACTGTTTTTT
CDR3aa: CSARDRQGEELFF

d_gene: .
abundance: .
v_gene: TRBV7-9
j_gene: TRBJ2-2
CDR3nt: TGTGCCAGCAGCCAGGACCAGAACACCGGGGAGCTGTTTTTT
CDR3aa: CASSQDQNTGELFF

d_gene: TRBD1
abundance: .
v_gene: TRBV18
j_gene: TRBJ1-1
CDR3nt: TGTGCCAGCTCACCCCTCGCCCCAGGGGGGGAAACTGAAGCTTTCTTT
CDR3aa: CASSPLAPGGETEAFF

d_gene: .
abundance: .
v_gene: TRBV20-1
j_gene: TRBJ1-5
CDR3nt: TGCAGTGCTAGCGACCGCAATCAGCCCCAGCATTTT
CDR3aa: CSASDRNQPQHF

d_gene: TRBD2
abundance: .
v_gene: TRBV29-1
j_gene: TRBJ2-1
CDR3nt: TGCGGGCTAGCGGGGCAATACAATGAGCAGTTCTTC
CDR3aa: CGLAGQYNEQFF

d_gene: .
abundance: .
v_gene: TRBV18
j_gene: TRBJ2-7
CDR3nt: TGTGCCAGCTCACCGGCACTCCACTCCTACGAGCAGTACTTC
CDR3aa: CASSPALHSYEQYF

d_gene: TRBD2
abundance: few
v_gene: TRBV4-3
j_gene: TRBJ2-7
CDR3nt: TGCGCCAGCAGCCAAGCTAGCGGGGGCTCCTACGAGCAGTACTTC
CDR3aa: CASSQASGGSYEQYF

d_gene: .
abundance: few
v_gene: TRBV6-1
j_gene: TRBJ2-7
CDR3nt: TGTGCCAGCAGCCGCATGGTCCGGGGCTTTGACTACGAGCAGTACTTC
CDR3aa: CASSRMVRGFDYEQYF

d_gene: TRBD1
abundance: few
v_gene: TRBV14
j_gene: TRBJ1-1
CDR3nt: TGTGCCAGCAGCCAAGATCAGGGGGACACTGAAGCTTTCTTT
CDR3aa: CASSQDQGDTEAFF

d_gene: .
abundance: .
v_gene: TRBV6-1
j_gene: TRBJ1-5
CDR3nt: TGTGCCAGCAGTCAAGGTCGGGGGCAGCCAAGCAATCAGCCCCAGCATTTT
CDR3aa: CASSQGRGQPSNQPQHF

d_gene: .
abundance: .
v_gene: TRBV7-8
j_gene: TRBJ1-5
CDR3nt: TGTGCCAGCAGCTTAATACAAGCGGTCAATCAGCCCCAGCATTTT
CDR3aa: CASSLIQAVNQPQHF

d_gene: .
abundance: .
v_gene: TRBV20-1
j_gene: TRBJ2-7
CDR3nt: TGCAGTGTTTTAGATGTGACGCACTACGAGCAGTACTTC
CDR3aa: CSVLDVTHYEQYF

d_gene: .
abundance: few
v_gene: TRBV13
j_gene: TRBJ1-1
CDR3nt: TGTGCCAGCAGGGACGGCGAGAACACTGAAGCTTTCTTT
CDR3aa: CASRDGENTEAFF

d_gene: .
abundance: few
v_gene: TRBV27
j_gene: TRBJ2-7
CDR3nt: TGTGCCAGCAGTTTATTAAGGGGGAAAATCAACGAGCAGTACTTC
CDR3aa: CASSLLRGKINEQYF

d_gene: .
abundance: few
v_gene: TRBV6-1
j_gene: TRBJ1-5
CDR3nt: TGTGCCAGCAGGGTCGGTGGACAGAACAATCAGCCCCAGCATTTT
CDR3aa: CASRVGGQNNQPQHF

d_gene: .
abundance: .
v_gene: TRBV7-8
j_gene: TRBJ2-7
CDR3nt: TGTGCCAGCAGCCCGGAGGTGGCCCACGAGCAGTACTTC
CDR3aa: CASSPEVAHEQYF

d_gene: .
abundance: few
v_gene: TRBV27
j_gene: TRBJ2-2
CDR3nt: TGTGCCAGCAGTTTACTCGGGAAGACCCTCCGTCTCACCGGGGAGCTGTTTTTT
CDR3aa: CASSLLGKTLRLTGELFF

d_gene: TRBD1
abundance: .
v_gene: TRBV7-3
j_gene: TRBJ2-7
CDR3nt: TGTGCCAGCAGCGACTCAGGGGGCGCCGAGCAGTACTTC
CDR3aa: CASSDSGGAEQYF

d_gene: TRBD2
abundance: few
v_gene: TRBV27
j_gene: TRBJ2-7
CDR3nt: TGTGCCAGCAGTTTCCGCGGGGGGGTGAACGAGCAGTACTTC
CDR3aa: CASSFRGGVNEQYF

d_gene: TRBD2
abundance: few
v_gene: TRBV7-2
j_gene: TRBJ2-7
CDR3nt: TGTGCCAGCATCCTCGGGGGGGCCAATTACGAGCAGTACTTC
CDR3aa: CASILGGANYEQYF

d_gene: .
abundance: few
v_gene: TRBV28
j_gene: TRBJ2-7
CDR3nt: TGTGCCAGCAGTCAAGAGATCGGCGAGCAGTACTTC
CDR3aa: CASSQEIGEQYF

d_gene: TRBD1
abundance: few
v_gene: TRBV29-1
j_gene: TRBJ2-7
CDR3nt: TGCAGCGTTAATGACAGGGCCGACGGGGAGCAGTACTTC
CDR3aa: CSVNDRADGEQYF

d_gene: .
abundance: few
v_gene: TRBV7-2
j_gene: TRBJ1-6
CDR3nt: TGTGCCAGCAGCTCGCCAACAGGGATCCTTAATTCACCCCTCCACTTT
CDR3aa: CASSSPTGILNSPLHF

d_gene: TRBD2
abundance: few
v_gene: TRBV7-3
j_gene: TRBJ2-5
CDR3nt: TGTGCCAGCAGCTTAGTCGGGACTAGTATACCCCTGGAGCAAGAGACCCAGTACTTC
CDR3aa: CASSLVGTSIPLEQETQYF

d_gene: TRBD2
abundance: many
v_gene: TRBV5-1
j_gene: TRBJ2-3
CDR3nt: TGCGCCAGCATGGTGAGAACTAGCGGGTCCACAGATACGCAGTATTTT
CDR3aa: CASMVRTSGSTDTQYF

d_gene: .
abundance: few
v_gene: TRBV6-1
j_gene: TRBJ1-6
CDR3nt: TGTGCCAGCAGCCGGGGGGAGGATCATAATTCACCCCTCCACTTT
CDR3aa: CASSRGEDHNSPLHF

d_gene: TRBD1
abundance: few
v_gene: TRBV12-3/TRBV12-4
j_gene: TRBJ2-1
CDR3nt: TGTGCCAGCATCACCGTCGGGACAGCCTACAATGAGCAGTTCTTC
CDR3aa: CASITVGTAYNEQFF

d_gene: TRBD1
abundance: .
v_gene: TRBV5-1
j_gene: TRBJ2-7
CDR3nt: TGCGCCAGCAGCTGGGACAGCTTCTCCTACGAGCAGTACTTC
CDR3aa: CASSWDSFSYEQYF

d_gene: .
abundance: few
v_gene: TRBV29-1
j_gene: TRBJ1-2
CDR3nt: TGCAGCGCCCCTGGGCAGGACTATGGCTACACCTTC
CDR3aa: CSAPGQDYGYTF

d_gene: .
abundance: few
v_gene: TRBV9
j_gene: TRBJ1-2
CDR3nt: TGTGCCAGCAGCGCACCCCCCGACAGGATCGGTAACTATGGCTACACCTTC
CDR3aa: CASSAPPDRIGNYGYTF

d_gene: .
abundance: .
v_gene: TRBV19
j_gene: TRBJ1-1
CDR3nt: TGTGCCAGTAGGCATCAGGGGTGGGGGAACACTGAAGCTTTCTTT
CDR3aa: CASRHQGWGNTEAFF

d_gene: TRBD2
abundance: .
v_gene: TRBV6-1
j_gene: TRBJ2-1
CDR3nt: TGTGCCAGCAGCCAAATTAGCGGGAGTAAGTCCTACAATGAGCAGTTCTTC
CDR3aa: CASSQISGSKSYNEQFF

d_gene: TRBD1
abundance: few
v_gene: TRBV20-1
j_gene: TRBJ2-1
CDR3nt: TGCAGTGCCACCCCAGCAGGGGGATACAATGAGCAGTTCTTC
CDR3aa: CSATPAGGYNEQFF

d_gene: TRBD1
abundance: .
v_gene: TRBV4-1
j_gene: TRBJ2-5
CDR3nt: TGCGCCAGCAGCCGGAGGCTGGGACAGGGCGGACAGACCCAGTACTTC
CDR3aa: CASSRRLGQGGQTQYF

d_gene: .
abundance: .
v_gene: TRBV14
j_gene: TRBJ2-1
CDR3nt: TGTGCCAGCAGCCAACTGAGGACAGACAGCTCCTACAATGAGCAGTTCTTC
CDR3aa: CASSQLRTDSSYNEQFF

d_gene: .
abundance: .
v_gene: TRBV7-6
j_gene: TRBJ1-1
CDR3nt: TGTGCCAGCTCGACCTTCGACAGTGGCAAAGCTTTCTTT
CDR3aa: CASSTFDSGKAFF

d_gene: .
abundance: .
v_gene: TRBV12-3/TRBV12-4
j_gene: TRBJ1-2
CDR3nt: TGTGCCAGCAGTTTAGAGATAGGGTGGAACTATGGCTACACCTTC
CDR3aa: CASSLEIGWNYGYTF

d_gene: TRBD2
abundance: .
v_gene: TRBV24-1
j_gene: TRBJ2-1
CDR3nt: TGTGCCACCAGTGACCCATCTAGCGGAATGGGGAATGAGCAGTTCTTC
CDR3aa: CATSDPSSGMGNEQFF

d_gene: TRBD1
abundance: few
v_gene: TRBV12-3/TRBV12-4
j_gene: TRBJ1-1
CDR3nt: TGTGCCAGCAGAACGACAGGGGGCTTTGACACTGAAGCTTTCTTT
CDR3aa: CASRTTGGFDTEAFF

d_gene: .
abundance: .
v_gene: TRBV6-5
j_gene: TRBJ1-2
CDR3nt: TGTGCCAGCAGTTACTCCAGCCCTAATACGCGTGGCTACACCTTC
CDR3aa: CASSYSSPNTRGYTF

d_gene: .
abundance: .
v_gene: TRBV20-1
j_gene: TRBJ1-2
CDR3nt: TGCAGTGCGACGTCTGGGATTAACTATGGCTACACCTTC
CDR3aa: CSATSGINYGYTF

d_gene: .
abundance: few
v_gene: TRBV6-2/TRBV6-3
j_gene: TRBJ2-1
CDR3nt: TGTGCCAGCAGTTACTCGATGGGCAGGAGATACAATGAGCAGTTCTTC
CDR3aa: CASSYSMGRRYNEQFF

d_gene: TRBD2
abundance: few
v_gene: TRBV20-1
j_gene: TRBJ2-7
CDR3nt: TGCAGTGCTAGAGGCCCCGGGACTAGCGTAACCTACGAGCAGTACTTC
CDR3aa: CSARGPGTSVTYEQYF

d_gene: .
abundance: .
v_gene: TRBV3-1
j_gene: TRBJ2-1
CDR3nt: TGTGCCAGCAGCCAAGGGGCTAGCTGGCAGTTCTTC
CDR3aa: CASSQGASWQFF

d_gene: .
abundance: few
v_gene: TRBV20-1
j_gene: TRBJ1-6
CDR3nt: TGCAGTGCTAGAGCCCGGGACACATTTTCACCCCTCCACTTT
CDR3aa: CSARARDTFSPLHF

d_gene: TRBD2
abundance: .
v_gene: TRBV7-7
j_gene: TRBJ2-3
CDR3nt: TGTGCTAGCAGCTTAGTCTCTAGCGGGGGGATGGATACGCAGTATTTT
CDR3aa: CASSLVSSGGMDTQYF

d_gene: .
abundance: few
v_gene: TRBV25-1
j_gene: TRBJ2-4
CDR3nt: TGTGCCAGCAGTGAATCGGGCATTCAGTACTTC
CDR3aa: CASSESGIQYF